Following are 30 T cell receptor beta chains from one sample sequenced in a study of T cell changes during pregnancy in multiple sclerosis (dated by TCRdb to between 2017 and 2020). Libraries came from the immunoSEQ multiplex PCR assay. TCRdb re-hosts the immuneACCESS table, in-frame sequences only. Its copies lack some clones; in the studies checked, an unresolved V gene accounts for under half of them, and the cause for the rest is not known. Counted in this sample were over 55,000 clones; 94% of them appeared once. Less than 4.5% of the sample lies in the top ten. The starting material was CD8+ T cells from peripheral blood mononuclear cells, obtained in the third trimester of pregnancy. The receptors originated from a female donor with multiple sclerosis, enrolled in a pregnancy study.

The chain uses TRBV11-3 and TRBJ2-7; 7 bases are a match to TRBD1. V lost 5 bases to trimming and J lost 0 bases; unmatched junction nucleotides: 4. This CDR3 region has 14 residues. Looked up from germline, CDR1 is SGHNT and CDR2 is YENEEA. CDR3 in amino acids: CASSNRQGSYEQYF. The CDR3 DNA follows: TGTGCCAGCAGCAACAGACAGGGCTCCTACGAGCAGTACTTC.

The genes are TRBV6-6 and TRBJ2-1; TRBD1 might be the D (5 bases). CDR3 length: 13 residues. The V gene's germline CDR1 is MNHNY and CDR2 SVGAGI (reference sequence). The V gene lost 6 bases and the J gene lost 5 bases, with 11 bases spanning the gap. CDR3 sequence reads: CASRPLGDNEQFF. As DNA, the CDR3 is TGTGCCAGCAGACCCCTAGGGGACAATGAGCAGTTCTTC.

This chain connects TRBV9 to TRBJ1-1, with TRBD1 as a possible D gene (5 bases). The CDR3 runs to 15 residues. Trimming removed 0 bases from V and 1 base from J, with 10 bases in between. The V gene's germline CDR1 is SGDLS and CDR2 YYNGEE. In DNA, the CDR3 is TGTGCCAGCAGCGTAGGCGGGGCGGAGAACACTGAAGCTTTCTTT. It encodes CASSVGGAENTEAFF.

CDR3 in DNA: TGTGCCAGCAGCCTCGTTCTAGCGGGAGCTTACAATGAGCAGTTCTTC. It codes for CASSLVLAGAYNEQFF. The J gene is TRBJ2-1, the V gene TRBV9; the match to TRBD2 covers 10 bases. This CDR3 region has 16 residues. Germline-derived CDR1 and CDR2 are SGDLS and YYNGEE. Unmatched junction bases numbered 8, after V lost 4 bases and J lost 4 bases. Filled out from reference TRBV9 and TRBJ2-1, the complete variable domain reads DSGVTQTPKHLITATGQRVTLRCSPRSGDLSVYWYQQSLDQGLQFLIQYYNGEERAKGNILERFSAQQFPDLHSELNLSSLELGDSALYFCASSLVLAGAYNEQFFGPGTRLTVL.

The chain uses TRBV10-2 and TRBJ2-3, with TRBD2 identical over 9 bases. V dropped 4 bases and J dropped 3; count of bases not matched to a gene: 2. Germline loops: CDR1 WSHSY, CDR2 SAAADI. The CDR3 sequence is 14 residues long. The CDR3 is CASSVAGETDTQYF. Here the CDR3 DNA reads TGCGCCAGCAGTGTAGCGGGAGAAACAGATACGCAGTATTTT.

V is TRBV9 and J is TRBJ2-3, with D perhaps matching TRBD2 (5 bases). Germline CDR1 is SGDLS and CDR2 is YYNGEE. Trimming removed 0 bases at V and 0 bases at J, with 8 bases between. CDR3 length: 15 amino acids. The CDR3 nucleotides read TGTGCCAGCAGCGTAGCGGGAACTAGCACAGATACGCAGTATTTT. The encoded protein is CASSVAGTSTDTQYF. Filled out from reference TRBV9 and TRBJ2-3, the complete variable domain reads DSGVTQTPKHLITATGQRVTLRCSPRSGDLSVYWYQQSLDQGLQFLIQYYNGEERAKGNILERFSAQQFPDLHSELNLSSLELGDSALYFCASSVAGTSTDTQYFGPGTRLTVL.

The rearrangement links TRBV5-1 to TRBJ2-1, with a possible D match to TRBD2 (6 bases). The CDR3 spans 16 residues. The V gene's germline CDR1 is SGHRS and CDR2 YFSETQ. The ends were cut back, 2 bases at V and 8 bases at J, with 20 bases in the middle. The CDR3 nucleotides are TGCGCCAGCAGCTTTGGCCTAGGGGCCACGGGGGATGAGCAGTTCTTC. Translation: CASSFGLGATGDEQFF.

In regard to this clone: The sample has other DNA sequences that encode this CDR3 too. This rearrangement joins TRBV30 to TRBJ2-1; 8 bases map to TRBD2. The CDR3 spans 15 residues. Germline loops: CDR1 GTSNPN, CDR2 SVGIG (reference sequence). V trimming: 6 bases; J trimming: 7 bases; junction bases outside the gene matches: 14. CDR3: CACLGLALRDNEQFF. In DNA, the CDR3 is TGTGCCTGCTTAGGACTAGCCCTAAGGGATAATGAGCAGTTCTTC.

The chain recombines TRBV7-9 with TRBJ2-7; a weak D match, TRBD1 (5 bases). Deletions cut 2 bases from V and 6 bases from J, with 14 bases between. This CDR3 comprises 14 residues. Per germline, CDR1 SEHNR and CDR2 FQNEAQ (reference sequence). The CDR3 region has the DNA TGTGCCAGCAGCTTAAGTGGCCAGGGCAGCGAGCAGTACTTC. Translating it yields CASSLSGQGSEQYF. The complete variable domain, with remaining parts taken from reference TRBV7-9 and TRBJ2-7, reads DTGVSQNPRHKITKRGQNVTFRCDPISEHNRLYWYRQTLGQGPEFLTYFQNEAQLEKSRLLSDRFSAERPKGSFSTLEIQRTEQGDSAMYLCASSLSGQGSEQYFGPGTRLTVT.

The V and J genes are TRBV28 and TRBJ2-2, with TRBD2 matching 15 bases. Trimming removed 2 bases from V and 6 bases from J; junction bases left unmatched: 1. Germline CDR1 is MDHEN and CDR2 is SYDVKM. This CDR3 region has 16 residues. DNA of the CDR3: TGTGCCAGCAGTTTAGGGACTAGCGGGAGGTCCGGGGAGCTGTTTTTT. It yields the protein CASSLGTSGRSGELFF.

The CDR3 sequence is CASSFTGILRYGYTF. The CDR3 bases are TGTGCCAGCAGCTTTACAGGGATCTTGCGGTATGGCTACACCTTC. The chain combines TRBV28 with TRBJ1-2; D possibly corresponds to TRBD1 (6 bases). CDR1 and CDR2 from the germline V gene are MDHEN and SYDVKM. CDR3 length: 15 amino acids. Trimming took 6 bases from V and 5 from J, leaving 19 bases between them.

V is TRBV4-1 and J is TRBJ1-5; D call uncertain. The CDR3 has 14 residues. The germline CDR1 and CDR2 sequences are MGHRA and YSYEKL. V was trimmed by 3 bases and J by 3 bases, leaving 9 bases between them. The CDR3 protein is CASSHIQVNQPQHF. CDR3 coding DNA: TGCGCCAGCAGCCATATTCAGGTCAATCAGCCCCAGCATTTT.

This chain joins TRBV5-6 and TRBJ2-2; 10 bases map to TRBD2. This CDR3 comprises 16 residues. V was clipped by 0 bases and J by 3 bases; unmatched bases: 2. The germline gives CDR1 SGHDT, CDR2 YYEEEE. CDR3 nucleotide sequence: TGTGCCAGCAGCTTGGAACTAGCGGGACACACCGGGGAGCTGTTTTTT. It is translated as CASSLELAGHTGELFF. Full variable domain (remainder filled in from reference TRBV5-6 and TRBJ2-2): DAGVTQSPTHLIKTRGQQVTLRCSPKSGHDTVSWYQQALGQGPQFIFQYYEEEERQRGNFPDRFSGHQFPNYSSELNVNALLLGDSALYLCASSLELAGHTGELFFGEGSRLTVL.

The chain is built from TRBV7-9 and TRBJ2-7, with a weak D call TRBD1 (6 bases). Trimming left V 2 bases short and J 7 bases short, with 12 bases between. The CDR3 sequence is 13 residues long. Per the germline V gene, CDR1 is SEHNR and CDR2 is FQNEAQ (reference sequence). CDR3 protein: CASSLPSGVEQYF. CDR3 coding DNA: TGTGCCAGCAGCTTACCTTCAGGGGTTGAGCAGTACTTC.

The chain joins TRBV5-8 to TRBJ1-2; 7 bases fit TRBD1. After removal of 2 bases from V and 4 bases from J, the junction contained 11 bases not matched to a gene. The CDR3 is 16 amino acids. Germline CDR1 is SGHTS and CDR2 is YDEGEE. In DNA, the CDR3 is TGTGCCAGCAGCTTAGAATTTAACAGGGGCGTCTATGGCTACACCTTC. It yields the protein CASSLEFNRGVYGYTF.

For this clone: The same CDR3 also results from other DNA sequences found in this sample. The chain carries TRBV4-1 and TRBJ1-5; TRBD1 matches 7 bases. CDR1 and CDR2 from the germline V gene are MGHRA and YSYEKL. The CDR3 is 15 amino acids. After removal of 2 bases from V and 6 bases from J, the junction contained 7 bases not matched to a gene. Here the CDR3 reads CASSQTRQGGQPQHF. The DNA for the CDR3 is TGCGCCAGCAGCCAAACTCGACAGGGCGGTCAGCCCCAGCATTTT.

This chain joins TRBV7-9 and TRBJ2-3, with D perhaps TRBD1 (7 bases). This CDR3 region has 15 residues. Germline CDR1 is SEHNR and CDR2 is FQNEAQ (reference sequence). Deletions cut 2 bases from V and 4 bases from J, with 13 bases between. CDR3 region: CASSLPDREADTQYF. The CDR3 DNA reads as TGTGCCAGCAGCTTACCTGACAGGGAGGCAGATACGCAGTATTTT.

This clone was seen only once. V is TRBV5-1 and J is TRBJ2-1; D might be TRBD2 (6 bases). Trimming stripped 5 bases from V and 0 bases from J, with 12 bases between. Germline V gene lookup returns CDR1 SGHRS and CDR2 YFSETQ. This CDR3 has 15 amino acids. CDR3 region: CASRGSGRSYNEQFF. Here the CDR3 DNA reads TGCGCCAGCAGAGGAAGCGGGCGCTCCTACAATGAGCAGTTCTTC. Full variable domain (rest looked up from reference TRBV5-1 and TRBJ2-1): KAGVTQTPRYLIKTRGQQVTLSCSPISGHRSVSWYQQTPGQGLQFLFEYFSETQRNKGNFPGRFSGRQFSNSRSEMNVSTLELGDSALYLCASRGSGRSYNEQFFGPGTRLTVL.

The CDR3 DNA reads as TGTGCCAGTGAAGGACAGGGGAGAAACATTCAGTACTTC. Translating gives CASEGQGRNIQYF. V gene TRBV2 combines with J gene TRBJ2-4, with 9 bases fitting TRBD1. The germline gives CDR1 SNHLY, CDR2 FYNNEI. The CDR3 spans 13 residues. The trim removed 9 bases at V and 6 bases at J, leaving 6 bases unmatched.

This clone has just one count. The chain is built from TRBV28 and TRBJ2-5; D call uncertain. Trimming removed 6 bases from V and 1 base from J, with 6 bases in between. The CDR3 runs to 12 residues. Per the germline V gene, CDR1 is MDHEN and CDR2 is SYDVKM. In DNA, the CDR3 is TGTGCCAGCAGCCACAGCCAAGAGACCCAGTACTTC. Translation: CASSHSQETQYF.

The chain uses TRBV5-1 and TRBJ2-7; 10 bases align to TRBD1. CDR3 length equals 13 residues. From germline, CDR1 is SGHRS and CDR2 YFSETQ. V was clipped by 4 bases and J by 7 bases; unmatched bases: 5. In DNA, the CDR3 is TGCGCCAGCAGCCCGGACAGGGGGAGTGAGCAGTACTTC. Its translation is CASSPDRGSEQYF.

V and J are TRBV29-1 and TRBJ2-1; TRBD2 matches 10 bases. CDR1 and CDR2 from the germline V gene are SQVTM and ANQGSEA. Unmatched junction bases numbered 9, after V lost 7 bases and J lost 9 bases. The CDR3 is made up of 13 amino acids. Written as DNA, the CDR3 is TGCAGCGGCTCTAGCGGGAGAGTCACTGAGCAGTTCTTC. Its translation is CSGSSGRVTEQFF.

The genes are TRBV27 and TRBJ2-7; 9 bases align to TRBD2. The CDR3 is made up of 16 amino acids. In germline, CDR1 is MNHEY, CDR2 SMNVEV (reference sequence). Trimming cost V 5 bases and J 2 bases; bases outside gene matches: 10. This CDR3 reads CASSPSFGGRAYEQYF. In DNA form, the CDR3 reads TGTGCCAGCAGTCCGTCTTTTGGCGGGAGGGCCTACGAGCAGTACTTC.

V is TRBV19 and J is TRBJ2-7, with D possibly TRBD1 on 6 matching bases. CDR1 LNHDA and CDR2 SQIVND come from the germline V gene (reference sequence). This CDR3 region has 13 residues. Trimming pared 8 bases from V and 5 bases from J, leaving 16 bases between. CDR3 sequence reads: CASVGAGTNEQYF. CDR3 in DNA: TGTGCCAGTGTGGGGGCCGGGACAAACGAGCAGTACTTC.

The genes are TRBV19 and TRBJ2-1; 8 bases map to TRBD2. Germline trimming cut 4 bases from V and 12 bases from J; bases unmatched to any gene: 14. CDR1 and CDR2 (germline): LNHDA, SQIVND (reference sequence). This CDR3 contains 15 residues. CDR3 sequence (DNA): TGTGCCAGTAGTACAATCCCCACGGGGGCGGGAGGGCAGTTCTTC. The encoded protein is CASSTIPTGAGGQFF. Drawing the rest from reference TRBV19 and TRBJ2-1, the complete variable domain is DGGITQSPKYLFRKEGQNVTLSCEQNLNHDAMYWYRQDPGQGLRLIYYSQIVNDFQKGDIAEGYSVSREKKESFPLTVTSAQKNPTAFYLCASSTIPTGAGGQFFGPGTRLTVL.

The genes are TRBV6-5 and TRBJ1-2, with D uncertain. CDR1 and CDR2 from the germline V gene are MNHEY and SVGAGI. CDR3 size: 14 residues. V lost 0 bases and J 6 bases, leaving 11 bases between the germline ends. In nucleotides, the CDR3 is TGTGCCAGCAGTTACTCGAGCGGCGCGGATGGCTACACCTTC. Amino acids: CASSYSSGADGYTF.

The J gene is TRBJ1-1, the V gene TRBV27, with D maybe TRBD1 (5 bases). Per the germline V gene, CDR1 is MNHEY and CDR2 is SMNVEV (reference sequence). Trimming shortened V by 2 bases and J by 0 bases, and 10 bases separated the two germline ends. The CDR3 loop spans 15 amino acids. The CDR3 coding sequence is TGTGCCAGCAGTTTAAACCAGGGCTTGAACACTGAAGCTTTCTTT. Protein product: CASSLNQGLNTEAFF.

The chain couples TRBV28 to TRBJ2-5, with D possibly matching TRBD2 (6 bases). The CDR3 consists of 16 residues. Trimming removed 3 bases at V and 5 bases at J, with 19 bases between. Germline assignment: CDR1 MDHEN and CDR2 SYDVKM. The CDR3 protein is CASSFGLANGDETQYF. CDR3 DNA: TGTGCCAGCAGTTTCGGTCTAGCGAATGGGGATGAGACCCAGTACTTC. The complete variable domain, with remaining parts taken from reference TRBV28 and TRBJ2-5, reads DVKVTQSSRYLVKRTGEKVFLECVQDMDHENMFWYRQDPGLGLRLIYFSYDVKMKEKGDIPEGYSVSREKKERFSLILESASTNQTSMYLCASSFGLANGDETQYFGPGTRLLVL.

CDR3 sequence (DNA): TGCAGCGCCCCTGTCGGGGAAATGGGCTATGGCTACACCTTC. This gives the protein CSAPVGEMGYGYTF. The gene calls are TRBV29-1 and TRBJ1-2; no clear D. This CDR3 contains 14 residues. The V gene's germline CDR1 is SQVTM and CDR2 ANQGSEA. V was pared by 7 bases and J by 4 bases, with 19 bases between.

The rearrangement uses TRBV27 and TRBJ2-7; D unclear. Trimming took off 0 bases at V and 2 bases at J, with 8 bases between the two ends. The CDR3 contains 14 residues. The germline gives CDR1 MNHEY, CDR2 SMNVEV (reference sequence). The CDR3 loop is CASSLSLPAYEQYF. The DNA for the CDR3 is TGTGCCAGCAGTTTATCGCTGCCAGCCTACGAGCAGTACTTC.